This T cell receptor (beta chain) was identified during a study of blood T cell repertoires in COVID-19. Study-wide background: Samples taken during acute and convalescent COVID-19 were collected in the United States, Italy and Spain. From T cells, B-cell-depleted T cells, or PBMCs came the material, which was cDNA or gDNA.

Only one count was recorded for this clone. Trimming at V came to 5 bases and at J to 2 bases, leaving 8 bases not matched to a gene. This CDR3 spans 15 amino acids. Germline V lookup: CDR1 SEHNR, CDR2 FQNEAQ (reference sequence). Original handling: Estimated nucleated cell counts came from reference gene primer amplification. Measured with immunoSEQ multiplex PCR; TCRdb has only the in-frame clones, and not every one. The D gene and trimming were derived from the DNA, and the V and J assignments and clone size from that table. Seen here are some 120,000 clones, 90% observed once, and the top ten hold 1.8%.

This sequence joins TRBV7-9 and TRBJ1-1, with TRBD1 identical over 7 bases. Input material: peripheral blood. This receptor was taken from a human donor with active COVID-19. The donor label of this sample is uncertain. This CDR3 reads CASSPQTGINTEAFF. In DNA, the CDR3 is TGTGCCAGCAGCCCACAGACAGGGATTAACACTGAAGCTTTCTTT. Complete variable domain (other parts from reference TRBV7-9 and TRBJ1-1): DTGVSQNPRHKITKRGQNVTFRCDPISEHNRLYWYRQTLGQGPEFLTYFQNEAQLEKSRLLSDRFSAERPKGSFSTLEIQRTEQGDSAMYLCASSPQTGINTEAFFGQGTRLTVV.